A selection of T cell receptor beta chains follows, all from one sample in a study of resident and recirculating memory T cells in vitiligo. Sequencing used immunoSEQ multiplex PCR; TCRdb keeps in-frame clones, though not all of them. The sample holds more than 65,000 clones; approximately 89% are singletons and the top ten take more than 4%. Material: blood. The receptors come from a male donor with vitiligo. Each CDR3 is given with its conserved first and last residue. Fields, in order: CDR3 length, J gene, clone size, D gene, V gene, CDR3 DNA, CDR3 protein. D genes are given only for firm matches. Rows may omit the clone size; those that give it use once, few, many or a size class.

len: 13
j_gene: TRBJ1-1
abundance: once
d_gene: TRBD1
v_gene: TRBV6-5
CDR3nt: TGTGCCAGCAGTTGGGGGACAGGGAATGAAGCTTTCTTT
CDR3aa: CASSWGTGNEAFF

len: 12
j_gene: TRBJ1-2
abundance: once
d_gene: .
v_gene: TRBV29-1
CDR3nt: TGCAGCGCCTCCGAGGGTTCCTATGGCTACACCTTC
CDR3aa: CSASEGSYGYTF

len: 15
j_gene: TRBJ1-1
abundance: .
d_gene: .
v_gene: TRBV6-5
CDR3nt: TGTGCCAGCAGTTCGGAGGACGTGGGGAACACTGAAGCTTTCTTT
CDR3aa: CASSSEDVGNTEAFF

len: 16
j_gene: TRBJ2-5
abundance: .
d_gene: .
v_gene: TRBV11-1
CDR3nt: TGTGCCAGCAGCCCCGCATTATCGGAGGGCGAAGAGACCCAGTACTTC
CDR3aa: CASSPALSEGEETQYF

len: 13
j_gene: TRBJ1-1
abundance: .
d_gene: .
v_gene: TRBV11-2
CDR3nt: TGTGCCAGCAGAGCCGGTTTGAACACTGAAGCTTTCTTT
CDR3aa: CASRAGLNTEAFF

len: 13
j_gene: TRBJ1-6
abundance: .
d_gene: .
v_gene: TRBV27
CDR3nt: TGTGCCAGCAGCCTCGCTAGGAATTCACCCCTCCACTTT
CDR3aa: CASSLARNSPLHF

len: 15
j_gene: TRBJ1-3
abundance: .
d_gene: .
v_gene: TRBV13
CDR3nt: TGTGCCAGCAGCTTAGATGGTGATGCGGGAGGGACCATATATTTT
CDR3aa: CASSLDGDAGGTIYF

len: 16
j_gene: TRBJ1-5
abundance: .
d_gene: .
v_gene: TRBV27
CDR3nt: TGTGCCAGCAGTTTAAATAGCCTGAGGGGCAATCAGCCCCAGCATTTT
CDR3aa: CASSLNSLRGNQPQHF

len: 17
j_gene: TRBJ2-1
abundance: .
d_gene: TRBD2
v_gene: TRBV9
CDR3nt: TGTGCCAGCAGTAAAGGGACGAGCGGGGGAGGGAACAATGAGCAGTTCTTC
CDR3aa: CASSKGTSGGGNNEQFF

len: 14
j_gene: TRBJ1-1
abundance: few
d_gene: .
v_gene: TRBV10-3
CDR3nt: TGTGCCATCAGTGAGCGAGGGGGGGATACTGAAGCTTTCTTT
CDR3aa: CAISERGGDTEAFF

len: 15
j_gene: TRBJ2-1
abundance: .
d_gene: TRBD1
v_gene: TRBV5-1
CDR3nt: TGCGCCAGCACTCAAGGCCAGGGGGCTTTTGATGAGCAGTTCTTC
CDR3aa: CASTQGQGAFDEQFF